The source of this T cell receptor (beta chain) is a study of graft-versus-host responses after intestinal transplantation. As for the study in general: Recipients had multivisceral, liver-intestinal, or isolated intestinal transplants.

As for this clone: Its antigen remains unidentified.

TCRdb's table, derived via immunoSEQ multiplex PCR, lists solely in-frame clones and lacks some. The sample lists around 90,000 clones, approximately 92% occurring once. This CDR3 comprises 16 residues. V dropped 2 bases and J dropped 3; count of bases not matched to a gene: 10. The receptor was isolated from a human donor who was the organ donor for an intestinal transplant. The chain carries TRBV5-3 and TRBJ2-5; 7 bases align to TRBD2. TRBV5-3 is designated an ORF whose function remains uncertain. The specimen comprised unstimulated CD8+ T cells sorted from spleen or lymph node cells, sampled before transplant. CDR3 region: CARSLVPTGGKETQYF. The CDR3 nucleotides are TGTGCCAGAAGCTTAGTGCCTACCGGGGGGAAAGAGACCCAGTACTTC.